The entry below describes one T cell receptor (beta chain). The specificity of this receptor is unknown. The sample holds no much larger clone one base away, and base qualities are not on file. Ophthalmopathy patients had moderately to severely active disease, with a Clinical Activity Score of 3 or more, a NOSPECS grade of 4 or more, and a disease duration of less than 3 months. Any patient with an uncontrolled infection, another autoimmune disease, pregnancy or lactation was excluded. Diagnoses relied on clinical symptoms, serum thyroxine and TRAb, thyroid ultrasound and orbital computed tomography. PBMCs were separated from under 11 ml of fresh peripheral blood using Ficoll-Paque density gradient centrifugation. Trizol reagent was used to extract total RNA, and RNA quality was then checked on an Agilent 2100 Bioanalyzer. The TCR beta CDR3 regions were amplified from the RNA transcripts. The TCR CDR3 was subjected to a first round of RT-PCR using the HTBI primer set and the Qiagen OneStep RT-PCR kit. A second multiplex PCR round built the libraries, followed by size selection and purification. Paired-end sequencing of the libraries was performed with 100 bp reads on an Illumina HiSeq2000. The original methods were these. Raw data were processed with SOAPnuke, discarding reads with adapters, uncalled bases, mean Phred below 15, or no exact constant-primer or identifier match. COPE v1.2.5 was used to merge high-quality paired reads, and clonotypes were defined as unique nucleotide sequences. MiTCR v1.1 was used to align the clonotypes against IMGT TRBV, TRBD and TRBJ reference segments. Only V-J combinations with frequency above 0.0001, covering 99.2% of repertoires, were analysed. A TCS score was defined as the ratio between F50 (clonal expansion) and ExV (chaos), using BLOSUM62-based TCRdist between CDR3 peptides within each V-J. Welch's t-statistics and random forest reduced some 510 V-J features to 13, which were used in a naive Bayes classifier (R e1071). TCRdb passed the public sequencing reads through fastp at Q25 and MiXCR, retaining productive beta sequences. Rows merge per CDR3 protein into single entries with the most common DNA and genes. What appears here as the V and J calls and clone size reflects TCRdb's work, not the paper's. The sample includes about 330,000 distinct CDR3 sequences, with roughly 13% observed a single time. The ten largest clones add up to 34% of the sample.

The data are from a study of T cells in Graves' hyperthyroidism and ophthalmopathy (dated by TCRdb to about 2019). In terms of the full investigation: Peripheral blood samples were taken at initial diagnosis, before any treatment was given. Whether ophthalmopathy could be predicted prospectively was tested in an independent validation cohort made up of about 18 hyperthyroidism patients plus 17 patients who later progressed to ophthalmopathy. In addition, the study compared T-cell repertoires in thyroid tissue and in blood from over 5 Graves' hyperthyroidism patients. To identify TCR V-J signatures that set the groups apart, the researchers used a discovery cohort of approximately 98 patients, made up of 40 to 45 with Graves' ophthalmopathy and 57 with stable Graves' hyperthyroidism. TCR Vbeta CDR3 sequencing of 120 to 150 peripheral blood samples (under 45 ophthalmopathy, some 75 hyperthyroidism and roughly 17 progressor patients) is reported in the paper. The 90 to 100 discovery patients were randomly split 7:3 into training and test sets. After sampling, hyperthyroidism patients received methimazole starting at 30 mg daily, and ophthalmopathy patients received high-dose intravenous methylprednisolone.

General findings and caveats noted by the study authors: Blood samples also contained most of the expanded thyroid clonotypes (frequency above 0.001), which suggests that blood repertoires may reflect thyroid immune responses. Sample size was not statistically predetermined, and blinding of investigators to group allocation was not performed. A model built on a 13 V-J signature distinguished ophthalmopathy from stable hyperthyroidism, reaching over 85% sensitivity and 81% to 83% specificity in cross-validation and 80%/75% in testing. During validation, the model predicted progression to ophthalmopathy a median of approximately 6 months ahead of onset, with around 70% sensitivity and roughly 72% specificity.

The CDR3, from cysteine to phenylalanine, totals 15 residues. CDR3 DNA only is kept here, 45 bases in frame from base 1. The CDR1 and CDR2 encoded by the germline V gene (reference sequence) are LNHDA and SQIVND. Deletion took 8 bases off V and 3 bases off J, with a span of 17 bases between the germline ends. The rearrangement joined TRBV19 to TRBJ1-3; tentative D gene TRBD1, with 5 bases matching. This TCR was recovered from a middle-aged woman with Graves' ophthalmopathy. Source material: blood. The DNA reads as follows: TGTGCCAGTTCCCCCCTCGGGACGGTTGGAAACACCATATATTTT. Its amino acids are CASSPLGTVGNTIYF.